This record covers a single T cell receptor beta chain. No antigen is known for it. TCRbeta library construction was performed incorporating unique molecular identifiers. TCRdb reanalysed the PCR reads using MiXCR and keeps one entry per CDR3 protein. The data hold hundreds of thousands of distinct CDR3 sequences, with about 11% observed a single time. This sample is drawn from a study of T-cell reconstitution after alpha-beta-depleted transplantation in children. Study results and caveats: At around two months after transplant, the alpha-beta T cells were reportedly derived from several hundred expanded clones that came from non-depleted graft cells. Several patients had high TCRbeta diversity at day 60; it came from surviving recipient T cells and thymic progenitors. It was newly produced T cells that mostly accounted for T-cell counts and diversity one year after transplant.

V lost 8 bases and J 3 bases, leaving 19 bases between the germline ends. Germline loops: CDR1 MRHNA, CDR2 SNTAGT. The CDR3 runs 15 residues. The chain couples TRBV6-4 to TRBJ1-2; D might be TRBD1 (5 bases). This material consisted of PBMCs, taken before TCRalphabeta/CD19-depleted stem cell transplant. This receptor was taken from a child under three years old with acute myeloid leukemia, due to receive a stem cell transplant. CDR3 coding DNA: TGTGCCAGCGACTCAGGGCGGGGAGTTGACTATGGCTACACCTTC. Translated, it gives CASDSGRGVDYGYTF.